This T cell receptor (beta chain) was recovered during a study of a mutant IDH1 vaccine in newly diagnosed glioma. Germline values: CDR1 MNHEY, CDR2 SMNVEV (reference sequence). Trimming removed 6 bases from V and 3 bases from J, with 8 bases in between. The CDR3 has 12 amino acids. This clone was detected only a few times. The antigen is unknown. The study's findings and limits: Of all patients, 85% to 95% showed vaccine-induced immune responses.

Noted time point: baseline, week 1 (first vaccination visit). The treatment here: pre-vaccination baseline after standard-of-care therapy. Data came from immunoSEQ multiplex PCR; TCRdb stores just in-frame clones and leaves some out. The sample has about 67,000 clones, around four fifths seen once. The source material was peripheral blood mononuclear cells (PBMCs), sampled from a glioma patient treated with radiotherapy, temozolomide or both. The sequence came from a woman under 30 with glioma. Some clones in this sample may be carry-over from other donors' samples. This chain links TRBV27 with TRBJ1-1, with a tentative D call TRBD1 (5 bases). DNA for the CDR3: TGTGCCAGCAGCCGCAGGGACACTGAAGCTTTCTTT. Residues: CASSRRDTEAFF.